This T cell receptor (beta chain) stems from a study of radiation and T cells in renal cell carcinoma. Study details: Nephrectomy followed 15 Gy stereotactic body radiation by 4 weeks.

General study results and limits: In blood, top tumor clones expanded by 2 weeks, shrinking by 4.

To note about this clone: Its antigen remains unknown.

Sequenced by immunoSEQ multiplex PCR; TCRdb stores in-frame clones only, minus some. The table includes roughly 130,000 clones, 70% to 90% detected once. With 3 bases removed from V and 7 bases from J, the gap between germline ends came to 14 bases. Germline lookup yields CDR1 SNHLY and CDR2 FYNNEI. This CDR3 spans 14 amino acids. Time point noted: blood 2 weeks post-SBRT. Stated treatment: 15 Gy SBRT to primary tumor, nephrectomy 4 weeks later. Radiation-treated patients gave blood at baseline, week 2 and week 4. The source is a woman aged 65 to 85 with renal cell carcinoma. The chain couples TRBV2 to TRBJ2-3; D gene unclear. The sample here was blood, taken from a patient whose treatment included radiotherapy and nephrectomy. The CDR3 spells CASSDGLAPYTQYF. In DNA form, the CDR3 reads TGTGCCAGCAGTGACGGTTTGGCCCCCTATACGCAGTATTTT.